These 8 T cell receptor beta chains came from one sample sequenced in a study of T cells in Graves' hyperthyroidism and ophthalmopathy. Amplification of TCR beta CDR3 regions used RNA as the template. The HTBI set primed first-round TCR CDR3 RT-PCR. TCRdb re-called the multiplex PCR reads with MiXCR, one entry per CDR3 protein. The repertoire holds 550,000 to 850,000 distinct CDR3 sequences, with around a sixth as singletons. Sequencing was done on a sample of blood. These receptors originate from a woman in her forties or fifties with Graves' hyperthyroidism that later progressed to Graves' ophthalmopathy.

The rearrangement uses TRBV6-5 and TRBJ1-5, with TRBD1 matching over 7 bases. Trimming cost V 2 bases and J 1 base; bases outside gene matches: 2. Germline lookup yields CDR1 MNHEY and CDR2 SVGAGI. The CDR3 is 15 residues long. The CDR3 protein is CASSYGTASNQPQHF. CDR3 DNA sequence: TGTGCCAGCAGTTACGGGACAGCGAGCAATCAGCCCCAGCATTTT.

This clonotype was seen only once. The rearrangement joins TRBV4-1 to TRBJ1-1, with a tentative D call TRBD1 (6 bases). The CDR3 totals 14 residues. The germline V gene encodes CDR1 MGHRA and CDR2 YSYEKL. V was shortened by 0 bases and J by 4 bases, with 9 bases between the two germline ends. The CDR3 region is CASSQEGAGTEAFF. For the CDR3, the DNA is TGCGCCAGCAGCCAAGAGGGGGCGGGCACTGAAGCTTTCTTT.

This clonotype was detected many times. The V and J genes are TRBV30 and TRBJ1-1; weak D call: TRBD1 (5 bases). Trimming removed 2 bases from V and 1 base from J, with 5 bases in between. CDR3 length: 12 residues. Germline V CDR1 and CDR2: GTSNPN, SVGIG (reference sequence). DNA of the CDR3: TGTGCCTGGAGTCAGGGGAACACTGAAGCTTTCTTT. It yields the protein CAWSQGNTEAFF.

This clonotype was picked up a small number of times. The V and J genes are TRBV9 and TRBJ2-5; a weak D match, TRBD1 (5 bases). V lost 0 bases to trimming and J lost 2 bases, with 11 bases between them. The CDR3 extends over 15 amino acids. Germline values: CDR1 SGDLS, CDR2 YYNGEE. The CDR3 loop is CASSVDGAGQETQYF. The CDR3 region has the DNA TGTGCCAGCAGCGTAGATGGGGCAGGGCAAGAGACCCAGTACTTC.

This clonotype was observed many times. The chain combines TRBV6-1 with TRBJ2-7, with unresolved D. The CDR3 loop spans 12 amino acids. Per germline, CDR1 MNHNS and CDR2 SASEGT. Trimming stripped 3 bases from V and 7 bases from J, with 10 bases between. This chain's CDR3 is CASSDWGREQYF. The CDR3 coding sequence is TGTGCCAGCAGTGACTGGGGTCGAGAGCAGTACTTC.

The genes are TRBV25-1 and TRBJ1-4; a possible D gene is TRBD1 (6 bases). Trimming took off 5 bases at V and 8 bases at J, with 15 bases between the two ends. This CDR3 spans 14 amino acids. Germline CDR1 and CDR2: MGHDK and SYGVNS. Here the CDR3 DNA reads TGTGCCAGCAGTCCGCGGGGGGCTGGCGAAAAACTGTTTTTT. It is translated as CASSPRGAGEKLFF.

CDR3 in DNA: TGTGCCAGCAGCCGGGGGGCAGCTGAAGCTTTCTTT. It translates to CASSRGAAEAFF. V usage is TRBV7-8 and J usage is TRBJ1-1, with D possibly being TRBD1 (6 bases). Trimming shortened V by 5 bases and J by 6 bases, and 10 bases separated the two germline ends. Germline V gene lookup returns CDR1 SGHVS and CDR2 FQNEAQ. The CDR3 length is 12 residues.

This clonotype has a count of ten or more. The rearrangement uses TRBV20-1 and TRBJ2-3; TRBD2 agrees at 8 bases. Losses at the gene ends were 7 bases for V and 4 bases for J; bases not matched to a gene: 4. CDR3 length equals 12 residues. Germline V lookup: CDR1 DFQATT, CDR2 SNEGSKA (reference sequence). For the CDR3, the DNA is TGCAGTGTTCCGACTAGCGCAGATACGCAGTATTTT. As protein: CSVPTSADTQYF.